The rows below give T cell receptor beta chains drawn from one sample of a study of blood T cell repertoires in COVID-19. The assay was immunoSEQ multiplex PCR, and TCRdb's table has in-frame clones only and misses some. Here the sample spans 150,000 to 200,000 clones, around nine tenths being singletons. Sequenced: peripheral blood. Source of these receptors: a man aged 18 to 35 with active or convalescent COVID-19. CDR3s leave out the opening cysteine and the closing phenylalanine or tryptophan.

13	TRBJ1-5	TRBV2	ASSEWTDEQGPQH
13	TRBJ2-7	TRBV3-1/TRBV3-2	ASSGDLAGLYEQY
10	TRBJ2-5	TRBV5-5	ASYRVTETQY
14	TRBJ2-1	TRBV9	ASSASGGASYNEQF
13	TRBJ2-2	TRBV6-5	ASITSGSLAGELF
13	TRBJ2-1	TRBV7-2	ASTHTSGTINEQF
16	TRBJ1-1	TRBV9	ASSAGDRGRIVNTEAF
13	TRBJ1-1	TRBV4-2	ASSQTLGQYTEAF
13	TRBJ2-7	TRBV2	ASRTSGRETGEQY
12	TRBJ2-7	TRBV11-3	ASSLKQGVVEQY
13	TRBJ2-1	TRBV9	ASSADRGSYNEQF
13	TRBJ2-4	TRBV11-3	ASSLTSGTLNIQY
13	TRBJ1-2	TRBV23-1	ASSQSGTGVDGYT
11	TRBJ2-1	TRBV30	AWAGVARNEQF
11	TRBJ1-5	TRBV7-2	ASSYRGQQPQH
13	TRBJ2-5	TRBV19	ASSMGGQGRKTQY
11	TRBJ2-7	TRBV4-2	ASSQSGSYEQY
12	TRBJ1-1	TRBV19	ASSTQGAVTEAF
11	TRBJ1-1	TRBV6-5	ASSVNRDTEAF
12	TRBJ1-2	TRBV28	ASSFFRGLDGYT
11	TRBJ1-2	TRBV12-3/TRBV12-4	ASGGGLNYGYT
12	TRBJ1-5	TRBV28	ASSLYRGNQPQH
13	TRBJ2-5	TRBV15	ATSRDLEVQETQY
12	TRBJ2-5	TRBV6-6	ASSQGLAEETQY
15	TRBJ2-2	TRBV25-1	ASSEYLAGMNTGELF
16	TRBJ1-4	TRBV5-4	ASPSPSWVRVPWEKLF
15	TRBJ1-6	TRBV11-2	ASSLAGTSSYNSPLH
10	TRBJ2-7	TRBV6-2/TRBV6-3	ASSWGQNEQY
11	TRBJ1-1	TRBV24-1	ATSDLQGAEAF
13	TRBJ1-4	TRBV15	ATSRGSATNEKLF
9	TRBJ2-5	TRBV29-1	SVDGGETQY
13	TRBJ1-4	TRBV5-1	ASSPGSSTNEKLF
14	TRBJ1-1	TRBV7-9	ASSGDMDRGDTEAF
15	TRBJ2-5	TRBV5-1	ASSLAGQPFDLETQY
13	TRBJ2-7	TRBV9	ASSGGQGLIYEQY
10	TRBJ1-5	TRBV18	ASCTGVQPQH
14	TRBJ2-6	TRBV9	ASSVRGDPGANVLT
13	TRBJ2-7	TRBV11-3	ASSHYGTVFYEQY
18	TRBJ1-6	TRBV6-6	ASSPVEEQGLNHSDSPLH
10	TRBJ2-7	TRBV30	ALTPDRGEQY
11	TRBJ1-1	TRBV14	ASSHEGWTEAF
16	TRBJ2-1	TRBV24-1	ATSDLAAGGLSYNEQF
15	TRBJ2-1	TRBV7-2	ASSLAGPSTGGNEQF
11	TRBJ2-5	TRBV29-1	SVDLAGQETQY
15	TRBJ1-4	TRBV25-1	ASSDRAYSYENEKLF
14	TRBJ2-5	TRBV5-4	ASSLGPAGGSETQY
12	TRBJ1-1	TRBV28	ASSAPTGSTEAF
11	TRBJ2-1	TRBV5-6	ASSPFSGKEQF
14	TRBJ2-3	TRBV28	ASSLAGTVLTDTQY
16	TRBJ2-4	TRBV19	ASSILAGGVYAKNIQY